Included here is one T cell receptor beta chain sequence, with context. The data stem from a study of technical replicates of blood from a handful of donors. This CDR3 spans 16 amino acids. V lost 3 bases to trimming and J lost 1 base; unmatched junction nucleotides: 5. Germline V gene lookup returns CDR1 SGHTA and CDR2 FQGNSA. Sequencing used immunoSEQ multiplex PCR; TCRdb keeps in-frame clones, though not all of them. Of about 56,000 clones detected, over 90% appear once; the ten largest clones hold about 3%. The specimen was PBMCs. This TCR came from a human donor in good health. Some clones in this sample may be carry-over from other donors' samples. The chain joins TRBV7-2 to TRBJ1-5; 8 bases line up with TRBD1. The CDR3 DNA reads TGTGCCAGCAGCTTTTTTGGACAGGGAAGCAATCAGCCCCAGCATTTT. Encoded protein: CASSFFGQGSNQPQHF.